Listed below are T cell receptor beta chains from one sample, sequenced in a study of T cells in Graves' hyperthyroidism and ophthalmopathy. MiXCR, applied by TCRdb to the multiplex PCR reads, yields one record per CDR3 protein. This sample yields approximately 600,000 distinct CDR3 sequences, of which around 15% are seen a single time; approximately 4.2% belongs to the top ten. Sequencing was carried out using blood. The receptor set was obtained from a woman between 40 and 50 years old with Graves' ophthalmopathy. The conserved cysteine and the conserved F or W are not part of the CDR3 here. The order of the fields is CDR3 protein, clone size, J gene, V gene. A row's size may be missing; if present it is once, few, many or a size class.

CDR3: ASSPSRGELYGYT
size: few
J: TRBJ1-2
V: TRBV28

CDR3: ASSLSGTRTEAF
size: many
J: TRBJ1-1
V: TRBV4-3

CDR3: ASSSRTSGRPSYEQY
size: few
J: TRBJ2-7
V: TRBV4-1

CDR3: ASSLSSGDQSGETQY
size: -
J: TRBJ2-5
V: TRBV7-8

CDR3: ASSRLLQDEQY
size: many
J: TRBJ2-7
V: TRBV6-1

CDR3: ASSSRDGLNTEAF
size: once
J: TRBJ1-1
V: TRBV12-3/TRBV12-4

CDR3: ASSRTGTEGTQY
size: many
J: TRBJ2-5
V: TRBV7-2

CDR3: ASRTGQVYGYT
size: -
J: TRBJ1-2
V: TRBV28

CDR3: ASSLAGGEGAF
size: few
J: TRBJ1-1
V: TRBV7-2

CDR3: ASIQGAWTDTQY
size: many
J: TRBJ2-3
V: TRBV6-1

CDR3: AGSYPGTTNTGELF
size: few
J: TRBJ2-2
V: TRBV7-3

CDR3: ASSQEGGDSNQPQH
size: many
J: TRBJ1-5
V: TRBV4-2

CDR3: ATYQRGGVRHTEAF
size: many
J: TRBJ1-1
V: TRBV6-2/TRBV6-3

CDR3: ASSLSVHQPQH
size: many
J: TRBJ1-5
V: TRBV27

CDR3: ASSFHGAQETQY
size: many
J: TRBJ2-5
V: TRBV12-3/TRBV12-4

CDR3: AWSAGTSGMQTQY
size: -
J: TRBJ2-5
V: TRBV30

CDR3: ASRLTQTGELF
size: many
J: TRBJ2-2
V: TRBV6-1

CDR3: ASSPRTGVITEAF
size: -
J: TRBJ1-1
V: TRBV7-9

CDR3: ASSWALRGYT
size: many
J: TRBJ1-2
V: TRBV6-2/TRBV6-3

CDR3: ASSPNRVNQPQH
size: many
J: TRBJ1-5
V: TRBV19

CDR3: ASSLGAGENQPQH
size: many
J: TRBJ1-5
V: TRBV27

CDR3: SVSTGEQY
size: -
J: TRBJ2-7
V: TRBV29-1

CDR3: ASSPMTSGSSEQY
size: many
J: TRBJ2-7
V: TRBV18

CDR3: ASSPRQGGRAEAF
size: many
J: TRBJ1-1
V: TRBV6-5

CDR3: ASSPSVGGRHYEQY
size: many
J: TRBJ2-7
V: TRBV19

CDR3: SARDAQREVQETQY
size: many
J: TRBJ2-5
V: TRBV20-1

CDR3: ASSGTYPQETQY
size: few
J: TRBJ2-5
V: TRBV28

CDR3: ASSTLPGLGDTGELF
size: many
J: TRBJ2-2
V: TRBV6-4

CDR3: ASSLFSGFTKNIQY
size: many
J: TRBJ2-4
V: TRBV28

CDR3: ASIAHTEAF
size: -
J: TRBJ1-1
V: TRBV28

CDR3: ASSYETDLSYEQY
size: many
J: TRBJ2-7
V: TRBV7-8

CDR3: ASRATGGSYEQY
size: few
J: TRBJ2-7
V: TRBV19

CDR3: ASSLTTGRETQY
size: many
J: TRBJ2-5
V: TRBV28

CDR3: ASSYQGDQPQH
size: many
J: TRBJ1-5
V: TRBV6-2/TRBV6-3

CDR3: AWKRDRAMNTEAF
size: many
J: TRBJ1-1
V: TRBV30

CDR3: SARPQGTYGYT
size: many
J: TRBJ1-2
V: TRBV20-1

CDR3: ASSLYGGDGSEAF
size: many
J: TRBJ1-1
V: TRBV11-2

CDR3: ASSIQGARGGYT
size: many
J: TRBJ1-2
V: TRBV12-3/TRBV12-4

CDR3: ASPQVTGELF
size: few
J: TRBJ2-2
V: TRBV12-3/TRBV12-4

CDR3: ASSKRFLDTGELF
size: few
J: TRBJ2-2
V: TRBV7-8

CDR3: ASSDPGSSLYEQY
size: many
J: TRBJ2-7
V: TRBV6-1

CDR3: ASSDRGSISEAF
size: -
J: TRBJ1-1
V: TRBV2